This T cell receptor beta chain is from a study of blood T cell repertoires in COVID-19. Generated by immunoSEQ multiplex PCR, the TCRdb table keeps only in-frame clones and is missing some. The data show around 200,000 clones, roughly 85% seen once. V lost 0 bases to trimming and J lost 2 bases, with 9 bases between them. CDR3 length equals 15 residues. The germline CDR1 and CDR2 sequences are SGHDT and YYEEEE. This clonotype was obtained from a woman over 75 with acute or convalescent COVID-19. What was sequenced was peripheral blood. The gene calls are TRBV5-6 and TRBJ1-3; no reliable D call. CDR3 sequence: CASSLVQATGNTIYF. CDR3 DNA: TGTGCCAGCAGCTTGGTGCAGGCAACTGGAAACACCATATATTTT.